Presented here are 29 T cell receptor beta chains from one specimen sequenced in a study of blood T cell repertoires in COVID-19. The method was immunoSEQ multiplex PCR; TCRdb's version includes in-frame clones alone and lacks a portion of them. The sample includes around 200,000 clones, less than 85% seen only once; the top ten take approximately 19%. Sequenced sample: PBMCs or T cells enriched from blood (not recorded which). The receptors shown here come from a man aged 35-49 years who had recovered from COVID-19.

This chain uses TRBV7-2 with TRBJ2-4; TRBD2 agrees at 7 bases. Trimming removed 1 base from V and 9 bases from J; junction bases left unmatched: 15. The CDR3 length is 17 residues. Germline lookup yields CDR1 SGHTA and CDR2 FQGNSA. The CDR3 spells CASSLEIGGRAGVIQYF. The CDR3 nucleotides read TGTGCCAGCAGCTTAGAAATTGGTGGGAGGGCCGGTGTCATTCAGTACTTC.

J is TRBJ2-7 and V is TRBV27; 9 bases match TRBD2. Germline V gene data show CDR1 as MNHEY and CDR2 as SMNVEV (reference sequence). The CDR3 is 15 amino acids. The ends lost 7 bases at V and 1 base at J; junction bases unmatched: 8. CDR3 coding DNA: TGTGCCAGCACTCTACTGAGCGGGAGGTCCTACGAGCAGTACTTC. Amino acid sequence: CASTLLSGRSYEQYF.

The chain uses TRBV28 and TRBJ2-5; 10 nucleotides line up with TRBD2. The CDR3 contains 18 residues. CDR1 MDHEN and CDR2 SYDVKM come from the germline V gene. J lost 3 bases, V lost 5 bases, and 15 bases had no gene match. CDR3 bases: TGTGCCAGCAGTCCAGGGACTAGCGTCTGGCCCGGAGAAGAGACCCAGTACTTC. It is translated as CASSPGTSVWPGEETQYF.

This rearrangement joins TRBV6-5 to TRBJ2-1; D unresolved. From germline, CDR1 is MNHEY and CDR2 SVGAGI. The CDR3 is 15 residues long. Trimming pared 6 bases from V and 1 base from J, leaving 13 bases between. The CDR3 spells CASSLTNPSYNEQFF. The DNA of the CDR3 is TGTGCCAGCAGCCTAACTAACCCTTCCTACAATGAGCAGTTCTTC.

CDR3 in DNA: TGTGCCAGCAGCTCCCCCGGGACAGGGGTAGAGACCCAGTACTTC. It codes for CASSSPGTGVETQYF. This chain connects TRBV5-5 to TRBJ2-5; TRBD1 agrees at 10 bases. V lost 3 bases, J lost 4 bases, and 6 bases stayed unmatched. Germline V gene data show CDR1 as SGHKS and CDR2 as YYEKEE (reference sequence). This CDR3 comprises 15 residues.

This clone was counted a few times. This chain connects TRBV4-3 to TRBJ2-1; a possible D gene is TRBD2 (6 bases). This CDR3 has 16 residues. V lost 0 bases, J lost 2 bases, and 11 bases lay in between. Germline-derived CDR1 and CDR2 are LGHNA and YSLEER. CDR3 nucleotides: TGCGCCAGCAGCCAAGATGGTGGGGGGACCTACAATGAGCAGTTCTTC. It yields the protein CASSQDGGGTYNEQFF.

This chain uses TRBV10-2 with TRBJ2-3; TRBD1 aligns across 7 bases. Germline V CDR1 and CDR2: WSHSY, SAAADI. The CDR3 runs to 14 residues. The V and J ends lost 3 bases and 3 bases, in that order; junction bases with no gene match: 3. CDR3 bases: TGCGCCAGCAGTGAACAGGGGCGTACAGATACGCAGTATTTT. It codes for CASSEQGRTDTQYF.

This sequence joins TRBV27 and TRBJ2-7, with 11 bases identical to TRBD2. This CDR3 contains 15 residues. V trimming: 7 bases; J trimming: 3 bases; junction bases outside the gene matches: 8. From germline, CDR1 is MNHEY and CDR2 SMNVEV (reference sequence). This chain's CDR3 is CASTSNGTSGYEQYF. The DNA for the CDR3 is TGTGCCAGCACCTCTAACGGGACTAGCGGCTACGAGCAGTACTTC.

The J gene is TRBJ2-7, the V gene TRBV21-1; the tabulated D call, TRBD1, remains unverified against the DNA. TRBV21-1 is assigned pseudogene status. The CDR3 length is 14 residues. CDR3 loop: CASNNTGQDYEQYF. Here the CDR3 DNA reads TGTGCCAGCAATAACACGGGACAAGACTACGAGCAGTACTTC.

The genes are TRBV21-1 and TRBJ2-3; the tabulated D call, TRBD2, remains unverified against the DNA. TRBV21-1 is described as a pseudogene. The CDR3 is made up of 14 amino acids. The CDR3, as DNA: TGTGCCAGCAGCGGGACTAGCGGGAGGGATACGCAGTATTTT. Translation: CASSGTSGRDTQYF.

This sequence joins TRBV12-3 or TRBV12-4 and TRBJ1-2; no reliable D call. The germline V and J ends were trimmed by 3 bases and 7 bases, with 12 bases remaining between them. This CDR3 comprises 13 residues. In DNA, the CDR3 is TGTGCCAGCAGTTTTTTGACCGCGGGTGGCTACACCTTC. Protein product: CASSFLTAGGYTF.

This clone is a singleton in its sample. The gene calls are TRBV30 and TRBJ1-6, with 7 bases fitting TRBD1. CDR3 size: 15 residues. V was clipped by 5 bases and J by 7 bases; unmatched bases: 11. From germline, CDR1 is GTSNPN and CDR2 SVGIG (reference sequence). Here the CDR3 reads CAWSYSTGRNSPLHF. CDR3 nucleotides: TGTGCCTGGTCATACTCGACAGGGAGGAATTCACCCCTCCACTTT.

This clone has only one observation. This chain joins TRBV30 and TRBJ1-6; 9 nucleotides align to TRBD1. Trimming cost V 5 bases and J 1 base; bases outside gene matches: 3. Per germline, CDR1 GTSNPN and CDR2 SVGIG (reference sequence). This CDR3 spans 15 amino acids. In DNA form, the CDR3 reads TGTGCCTGGGGGACAGGGAGTTCCTATAATTCACCCCTCCACTTT. It translates to CAWGTGSSYNSPLHF.

The chain is built from TRBV5-1 and TRBJ2-2; tentatively, D is TRBD2 (6 bases). From germline, CDR1 is SGHRS and CDR2 YFSETQ. Trimming removed 3 bases from V and 4 bases from J, with 13 bases in between. CDR3 length: 15 residues. CDR3 DNA: TGCGCCAGCAGCTACCGAGGCGGGACCACCGGGGAGCTGTTTTTT. It is translated as CASSYRGGTTGELFF.

V and J are TRBV5-1 and TRBJ2-1, with D possibly TRBD2 on 6 matching bases. The germline V and J ends were trimmed by 2 bases and 6 bases, with 15 bases remaining between them. In germline, CDR1 is SGHRS, CDR2 YFSETQ. The CDR3 is 15 residues long. The CDR3 DNA follows: TGCGCCAGCAGCTTCAATTCGATCGGGGGCAATGAGCAGTTCTTC. The encoded protein is CASSFNSIGGNEQFF.

The chain combines TRBV6-5 with TRBJ1-4, with TRBD1 identical over 9 bases. Germline CDR1 is MNHEY and CDR2 is SVGAGI. The CDR3 extends over 13 amino acids. V shed 8 bases, J shed 6 bases, and the junction held 4 bases outside the gene matches. The CDR3 is CASGRTGDEKLFF. DNA of the CDR3: TGTGCCAGCGGGAGGACAGGGGATGAAAAACTGTTTTTT.

This clone was seen more than once but under ten times. CDR3 in amino acids: CASSSAASGANVLTF. The CDR3 nucleotides are TGTGCCAGCAGCTCTGCGGCTTCTGGGGCCAACGTCCTGACTTTC. This chain links TRBV5-5 with TRBJ2-6; no reliable D call. Trimming cost V 3 bases and J 1 base, with 8 bases left between them. The CDR3 consists of 15 residues. The germline gives CDR1 SGHKS, CDR2 YYEKEE (reference sequence). Full variable domain (rest looked up from reference TRBV5-5 and TRBJ2-6): DAGVTQSPTHLIKTRGQQVTLRCSPISGHKSVSWYQQVLGQGPQFIFQYYEKEERGRGNFPDRFSARQFPNYSSELNVNALLLGDSALYLCASSSAASGANVLTFGAGSRLTVL.

This clone was recorded a few times. The chain recombines TRBV2 with TRBJ1-5, with a possible D match to TRBD1 (6 bases). Germline V lookup: CDR1 SNHLY, CDR2 FYNNEI. The V gene lost 2 bases and the J gene lost 8 bases, with 16 bases spanning the gap. The CDR3 extends over 15 amino acids. CDR3 sequence: CASSEQGLGGEPQHF. DNA for the CDR3: TGTGCCAGCAGTGAACAGGGTCTAGGGGGGGAGCCCCAGCATTTT.

This clone was detected only a few times. The rearrangement uses TRBV5-1 and TRBJ2-7; D is perhaps TRBD1 (6 bases). This CDR3 has 14 amino acids. V lost 1 base, J lost 5 bases, and 13 bases lay in between. Germline lookup yields CDR1 SGHRS and CDR2 YFSETQ. Here the CDR3 DNA reads TGCGCCAGCAGCTTGCCCAACAGGGAGCACGAGCAGTACTTC. Protein: CASSLPNREHEQYF.

The chain links TRBV29-1 to TRBJ2-2; 7 positions agree with TRBD1. V shed 3 bases and J 6 bases; nucleotides not matched to a gene: 10. The CDR3 contains 15 residues. Germline V CDR1 and CDR2: SQVTM, ANQGSEA. The CDR3 is CSVDMGQGDSGELFF. Here the CDR3 DNA reads TGCAGCGTTGATATGGGGCAGGGGGATTCCGGGGAGCTGTTTTTT.

The chain couples TRBV7-9 to TRBJ2-2, with 12 positions matching TRBD2. Losses at the gene ends were 6 bases for V and 3 bases for J; bases not matched to a gene: 8. Germline values: CDR1 SEHNR, CDR2 FQNEAQ (reference sequence). The CDR3 has 17 amino acids. Written as DNA, the CDR3 is TGTGCCAGCAGTTACAGACTAGCGGGAGACGACACCGGGGAGCTGTTTTTT. Translation: CASSYRLAGDDTGELFF. The complete variable domain, with remaining parts taken from reference TRBV7-9 and TRBJ2-2, reads DTGVSQNPRHKITKRGQNVTFRCDPISEHNRLYWYRQTLGQGPEFLTYFQNEAQLEKSRLLSDRFSAERPKGSFSTLEIQRTEQGDSAMYLCASSYRLAGDDTGELFFGEGSRLTVL.

The V and J genes are TRBV3-1 (or the pseudogene TRBV3-2) and TRBJ1-1, with D perhaps matching TRBD1 (5 bases). The CDR3 sequence is 14 residues long. V was cut by 4 bases and J by 5 bases, with 14 bases left in between. The V gene's germline CDR1 is LGHDT and CDR2 YNNKEL (reference sequence). The CDR3 DNA follows: TGTGCCAGCAGCCTAGATGGGGGGTCGACTGAAGCTTTCTTT. Translation: CASSLDGGSTEAFF.

The V and J genes are TRBV5-5 and TRBJ1-2, with 11 nucleotides matching TRBD1. V shed 4 bases, J shed 4 bases, and the junction held 9 bases outside the gene matches. CDR1 and CDR2 from the germline V gene are SGHKS and YYEKEE (reference sequence). This CDR3 spans 16 amino acids. In DNA, the CDR3 is TGTGCCAGCAGCCGGTGGCTAGGACAGGGGGCCTATGGCTACACCTTC. Amino acid sequence: CASSRWLGQGAYGYTF.

V usage is TRBV13 and J usage is TRBJ2-6, with D maybe TRBD1 (5 bases). CDR3 length: 18 residues. Germline CDR1 reads PRHDT; CDR2 reads FYEKMQ (reference sequence). The germline V and J ends were trimmed by 1 base and 0 bases, with 13 bases remaining between them. The CDR3 reads CASSLVARASSGANVLTF. The CDR3 nucleotides are TGTGCCAGCAGCTTAGTGGCCAGGGCCTCCTCTGGGGCCAACGTCCTGACTTTC.

The chain combines TRBV5-1 with TRBJ1-1, with unresolved D. This CDR3 has 16 amino acids. In germline, CDR1 is SGHRS, CDR2 YFSETQ. V was shortened by 0 bases and J by 1 base, with 13 bases between the two germline ends. In DNA, the CDR3 is TGCGCCAGCAGCTTGGCCTACCTCGGAGGGAACACTGAAGCTTTCTTT. This gives the protein CASSLAYLGGNTEAFF.

The chain uses TRBV5-5 and TRBJ2-7, with TRBD1 as a possible D gene (5 bases). The CDR3 is made up of 15 amino acids. Trimming cost V 2 bases and J 2 bases, with 14 bases left between them. The V gene's germline CDR1 is SGHKS and CDR2 YYEKEE (reference sequence). The CDR3 DNA sequence: TGTGCCAGCAGCTTCGAGACAGCCCTAGCCTACGAGCAGTACTTC. It codes for CASSFETALAYEQYF.

The chain couples TRBV19 to TRBJ2-5, with TRBD2 matching 7 bases. From germline, CDR1 is LNHDA and CDR2 SQIVND (reference sequence). The CDR3 totals 15 residues. Unmatched junction bases numbered 11, after V lost 7 bases and J lost 3 bases. The CDR3, as DNA: TGTGCCAGTAAAGATAAGGGGCTAGCGGAAGAGACCCAGTACTTC. Protein product: CASKDKGLAEETQYF.

The chain combines TRBV24-1 with TRBJ1-2; 9 bases fit TRBD1. The CDR3 is made up of 16 amino acids. J was trimmed by 6 bases and V by 3 bases; bases with no gene match: 10. Germline V gives CDR1 KGHDR, CDR2 SFDVKD. CDR3: CATSDKKGQGPDGYTF. DNA for the CDR3: TGTGCCACCAGTGATAAAAAGGGACAGGGACCGGATGGCTACACCTTC.

V gene TRBV12-3 or TRBV12-4 combines with J gene TRBJ2-5, with 7 bases fitting TRBD1. This CDR3 region has 13 residues. The V and J ends lost 6 bases and 5 bases, in that order; junction bases with no gene match: 6. The CDR3, as DNA: TGTGCCAGCAGGGGACAGAGCCTGGAGACCCAGTACTTC. Translation: CASRGQSLETQYF.